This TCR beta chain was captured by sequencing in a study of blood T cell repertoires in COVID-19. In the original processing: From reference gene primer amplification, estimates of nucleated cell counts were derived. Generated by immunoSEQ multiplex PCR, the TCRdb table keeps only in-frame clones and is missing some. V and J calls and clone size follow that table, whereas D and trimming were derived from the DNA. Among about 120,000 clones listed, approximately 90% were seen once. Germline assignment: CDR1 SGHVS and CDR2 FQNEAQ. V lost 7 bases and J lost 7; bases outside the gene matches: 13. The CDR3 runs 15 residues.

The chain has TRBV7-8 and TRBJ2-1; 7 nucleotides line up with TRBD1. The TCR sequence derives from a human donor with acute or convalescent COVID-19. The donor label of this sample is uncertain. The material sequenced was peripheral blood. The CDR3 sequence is CASNSGRDRLNEQFF. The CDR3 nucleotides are TGTGCCAGCAACTCAGGAAGGGACAGACTAAATGAGCAGTTCTTC.